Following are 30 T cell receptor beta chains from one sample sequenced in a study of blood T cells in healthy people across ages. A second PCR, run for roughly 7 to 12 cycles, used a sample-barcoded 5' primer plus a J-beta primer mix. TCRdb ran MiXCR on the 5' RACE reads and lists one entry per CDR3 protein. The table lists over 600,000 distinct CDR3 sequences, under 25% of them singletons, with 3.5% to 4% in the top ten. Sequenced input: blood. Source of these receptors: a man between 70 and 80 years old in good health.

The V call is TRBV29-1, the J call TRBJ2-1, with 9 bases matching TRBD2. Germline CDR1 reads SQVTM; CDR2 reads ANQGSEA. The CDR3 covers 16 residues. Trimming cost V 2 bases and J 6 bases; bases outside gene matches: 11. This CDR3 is CSVELIGLAGLNEQFF. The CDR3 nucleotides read TGCAGCGTTGAATTAATCGGCCTAGCGGGGCTCAATGAGCAGTTCTTC.

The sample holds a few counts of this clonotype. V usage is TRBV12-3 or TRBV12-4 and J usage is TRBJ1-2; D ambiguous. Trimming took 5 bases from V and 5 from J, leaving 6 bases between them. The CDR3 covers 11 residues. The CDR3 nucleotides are TGTGCCAGCAGTGCCGAGTATGGCTACACCTTC. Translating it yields CASSAEYGYTF.

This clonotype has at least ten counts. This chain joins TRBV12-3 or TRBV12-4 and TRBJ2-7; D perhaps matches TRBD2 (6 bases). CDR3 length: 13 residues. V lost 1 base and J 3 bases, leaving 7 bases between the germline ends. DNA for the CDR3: TGTGCCAGCAGTTTAGGACTAGTCTACGAGCAGTACTTC. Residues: CASSLGLVYEQYF.

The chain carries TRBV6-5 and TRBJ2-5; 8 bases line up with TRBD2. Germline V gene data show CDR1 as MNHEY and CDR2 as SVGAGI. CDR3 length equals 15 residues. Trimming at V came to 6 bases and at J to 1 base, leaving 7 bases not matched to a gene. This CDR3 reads CASRPGLGGQETQYF. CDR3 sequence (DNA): TGTGCCAGCAGGCCGGGACTAGGAGGCCAAGAGACCCAGTACTTC.

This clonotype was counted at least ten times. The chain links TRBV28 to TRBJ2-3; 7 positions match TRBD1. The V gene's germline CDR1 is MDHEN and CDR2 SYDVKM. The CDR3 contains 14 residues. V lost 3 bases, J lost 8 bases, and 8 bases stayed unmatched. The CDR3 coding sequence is TGTGCCAGCAGTTTTAGACAGGGAATATTTACGCAGTATTTT. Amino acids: CASSFRQGIFTQYF.

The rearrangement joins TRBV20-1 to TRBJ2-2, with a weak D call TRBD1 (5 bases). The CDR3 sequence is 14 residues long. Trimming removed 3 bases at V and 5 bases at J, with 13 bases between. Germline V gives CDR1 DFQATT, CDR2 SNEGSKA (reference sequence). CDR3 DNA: TGCAGTGCTAGTTCGATTAGGGGAACCGGGGAGCTGTTTTTT. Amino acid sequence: CSASSIRGTGELFF.

CDR3 residues: CSARDQAGGSETQYF. CDR3 coding DNA: TGCAGTGCTAGAGATCAAGCGGGAGGATCCGAGACCCAGTACTTC. This rearrangement joins TRBV20-1 to TRBJ2-5; 9 bases line up with TRBD2. The CDR3 has 15 residues. Germline CDR1 and CDR2: DFQATT and SNEGSKA (reference sequence). J lost 5 bases, V lost 0 bases, and 7 bases had no gene match.

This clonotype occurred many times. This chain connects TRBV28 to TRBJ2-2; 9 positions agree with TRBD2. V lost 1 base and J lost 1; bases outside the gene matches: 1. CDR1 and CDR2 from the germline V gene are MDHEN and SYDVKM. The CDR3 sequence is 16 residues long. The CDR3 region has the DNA TGTGCCAGCAGTTTATTACTAGCGGGGAACACCGGGGAGCTGTTTTTT. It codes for CASSLLLAGNTGELFF.

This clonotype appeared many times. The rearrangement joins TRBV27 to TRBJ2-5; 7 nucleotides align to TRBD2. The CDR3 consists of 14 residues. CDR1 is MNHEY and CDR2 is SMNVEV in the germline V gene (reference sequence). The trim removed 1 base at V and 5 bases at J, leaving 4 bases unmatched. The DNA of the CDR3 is TGTGCCAGCAGTTTATTGACGGGAGGTGAGACCCAGTACTTC. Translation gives CASSLLTGGETQYF.

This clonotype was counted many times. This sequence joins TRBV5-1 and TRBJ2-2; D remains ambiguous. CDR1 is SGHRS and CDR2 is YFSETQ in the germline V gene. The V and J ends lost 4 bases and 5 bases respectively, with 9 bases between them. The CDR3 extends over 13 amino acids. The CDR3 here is CASSGDGTGELFF. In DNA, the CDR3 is TGCGCCAGCAGCGGAGACGGGACCGGGGAGCTGTTTTTT.

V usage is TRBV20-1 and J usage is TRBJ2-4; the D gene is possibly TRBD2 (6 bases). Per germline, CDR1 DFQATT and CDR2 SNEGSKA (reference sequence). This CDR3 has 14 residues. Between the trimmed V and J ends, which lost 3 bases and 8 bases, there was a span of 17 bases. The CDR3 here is CSASGGSWDDIQYF. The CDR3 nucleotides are TGCAGTGCTAGTGGGGGGAGCTGGGATGACATTCAGTACTTC.

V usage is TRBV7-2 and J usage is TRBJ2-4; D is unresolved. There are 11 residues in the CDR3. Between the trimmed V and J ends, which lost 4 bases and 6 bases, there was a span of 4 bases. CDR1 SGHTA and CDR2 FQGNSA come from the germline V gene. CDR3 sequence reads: CASSSLNIQYF. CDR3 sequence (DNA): TGTGCCAGCAGCTCGCTAAACATTCAGTACTTC.

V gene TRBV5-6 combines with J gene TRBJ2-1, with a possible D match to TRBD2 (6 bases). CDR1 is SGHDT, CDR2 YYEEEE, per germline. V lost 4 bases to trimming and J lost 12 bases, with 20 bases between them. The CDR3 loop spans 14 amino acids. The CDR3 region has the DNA TGTGCCAGCAGCGGGGGGATCTGGGGTCCTCGGCAGTTCTTC. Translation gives CASSGGIWGPRQFF.

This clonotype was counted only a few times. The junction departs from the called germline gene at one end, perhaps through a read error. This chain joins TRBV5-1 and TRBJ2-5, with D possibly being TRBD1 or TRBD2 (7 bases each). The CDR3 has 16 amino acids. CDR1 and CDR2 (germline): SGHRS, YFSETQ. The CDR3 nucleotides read TGCGCCAGCAGCCTGGATGGGAGGGGGCGGTTGAATGAGCGGTTCTTC. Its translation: CASSLDGRGRLNERFF.

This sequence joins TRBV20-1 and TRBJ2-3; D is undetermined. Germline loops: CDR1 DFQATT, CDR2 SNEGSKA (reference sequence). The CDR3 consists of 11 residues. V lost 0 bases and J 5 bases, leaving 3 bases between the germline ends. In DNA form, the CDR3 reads TGCAGTGCTAGAGAGCGAGATACGCAGTATTTT. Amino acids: CSARERDTQYF.

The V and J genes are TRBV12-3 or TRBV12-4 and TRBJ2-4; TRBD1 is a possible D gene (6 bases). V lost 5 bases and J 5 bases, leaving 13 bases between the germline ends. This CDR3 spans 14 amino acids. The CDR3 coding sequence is TGTGCCAGCAGTCCCCAGGGGTCCGAAAACATTCAGTACTTC. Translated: CASSPQGSENIQYF.

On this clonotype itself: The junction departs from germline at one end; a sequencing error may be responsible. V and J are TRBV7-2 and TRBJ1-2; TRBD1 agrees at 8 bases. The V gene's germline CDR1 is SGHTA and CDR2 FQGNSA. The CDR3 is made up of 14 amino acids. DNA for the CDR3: TGTGCCCGCAGCCCCGGGGGACAGGTCTATGGCTACACCTTC. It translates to CARSPGGQVYGYTF.

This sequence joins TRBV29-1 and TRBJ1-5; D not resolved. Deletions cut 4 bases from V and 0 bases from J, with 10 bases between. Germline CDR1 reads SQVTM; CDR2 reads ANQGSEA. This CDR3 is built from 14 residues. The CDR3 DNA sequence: TGCAGCGTTGCTGTAGGGATTAGCAATCAGCCCCAGCATTTT. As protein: CSVAVGISNQPQHF. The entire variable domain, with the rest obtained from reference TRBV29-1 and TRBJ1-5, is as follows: SAVISQKPSRDICQRGTSLTIQCQVDSQVTMMFWYRQQPGQSLTLIATANQGSEATYESGFVIDKFPISRPNLTFSTLTVSNMSPEDSSIYLCSVAVGISNQPQHFGDGTRLSIL.

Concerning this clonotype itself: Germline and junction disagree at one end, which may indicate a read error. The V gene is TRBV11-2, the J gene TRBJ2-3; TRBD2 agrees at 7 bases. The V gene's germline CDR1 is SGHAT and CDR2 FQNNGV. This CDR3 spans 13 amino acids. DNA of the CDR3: TGTGCCTGCAGCTTATATAGCGGGGATACGCAGTATTTT. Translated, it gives CACSLYSGDTQYF. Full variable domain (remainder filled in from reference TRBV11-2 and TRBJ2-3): EAGVAQSPRYKIIEKRQSVAFWCNPISGHATLYWYQQILGQGPKLLIQFQNNGVVDDSQLPKDRFSAERLKGVDSTLKIQPAKLEDSAVYLCACSLYSGDTQYFGPGTRLTVL.

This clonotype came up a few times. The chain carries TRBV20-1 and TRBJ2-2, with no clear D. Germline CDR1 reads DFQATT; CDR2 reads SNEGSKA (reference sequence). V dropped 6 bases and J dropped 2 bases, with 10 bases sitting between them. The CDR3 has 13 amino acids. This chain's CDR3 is CSAPGPNTGELFF. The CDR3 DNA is TGCAGTGCCCCTGGCCCCAACACCGGGGAGCTGTTTTTT.

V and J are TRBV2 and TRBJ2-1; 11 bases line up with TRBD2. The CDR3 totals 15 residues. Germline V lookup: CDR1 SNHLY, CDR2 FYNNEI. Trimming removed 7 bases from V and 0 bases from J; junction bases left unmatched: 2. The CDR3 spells CASKTSGNSYNEQFF. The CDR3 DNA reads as TGTGCCAGCAAGACTAGCGGGAACTCCTACAATGAGCAGTTCTTC.

CDR3 amino acids: CASSLRHGAVNEQFF. The DNA for the CDR3 is TGTGCCAGCAGCTTGAGACATGGCGCGGTCAATGAGCAGTTCTTC. The chain carries TRBV7-6 and TRBJ2-5; D not resolved. The J call may be in error: the DNA end matches TRBJ2-1 better. Per germline, CDR1 SGHVS and CDR2 FNYEAQ. This CDR3 has 15 amino acids.

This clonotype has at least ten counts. The CDR3 DNA follows: TGCAGCGTTGAAAAGACTAGCGGGGCCTACAATGAGCAGTTCTTC. The encoded protein is CSVEKTSGAYNEQFF. The rearrangement links TRBV29-1 to TRBJ2-1; 11 bases fit TRBD2. Germline CDR1 is SQVTM and CDR2 is ANQGSEA. Losses at the gene ends were 2 bases for V and 2 bases for J; bases not matched to a gene: 2. The CDR3 is 15 amino acids.

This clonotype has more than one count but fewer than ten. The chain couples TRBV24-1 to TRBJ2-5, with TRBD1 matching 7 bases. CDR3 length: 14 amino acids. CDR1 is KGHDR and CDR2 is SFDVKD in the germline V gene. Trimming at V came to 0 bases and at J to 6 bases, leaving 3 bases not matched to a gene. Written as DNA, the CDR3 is TGTGCCACCAGTGATTTGAGACAGGGAAAGACCCAGTACTTC. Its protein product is CATSDLRQGKTQYF.

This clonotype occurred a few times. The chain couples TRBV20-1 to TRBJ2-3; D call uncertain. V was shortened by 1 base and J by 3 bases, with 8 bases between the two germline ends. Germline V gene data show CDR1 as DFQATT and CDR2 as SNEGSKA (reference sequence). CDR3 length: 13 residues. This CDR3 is CSARARRTDTQYF. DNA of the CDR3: TGCAGTGCTAGAGCCCGAAGGACAGATACGCAGTATTTT.

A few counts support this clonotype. The CDR3 region is CASSYLGGRETQYF. DNA for the CDR3: TGTGCCAGCAGTTACCTAGGGGGACGGGAGACCCAGTACTTC. The rearrangement uses TRBV6-5 and TRBJ2-5; D may be TRBD1 (6 bases). This CDR3 is 14 amino acids long. The ends were cut back, 2 bases at V and 5 bases at J, with 12 bases in the middle. CDR1 and CDR2 (germline): MNHEY, SVGAGI.

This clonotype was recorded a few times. CDR3 amino acids: CASSVDREDSPLHF. Written as DNA, the CDR3 is TGTGCCAGCAGCGTGGACAGGGAGGATTCACCCCTCCACTTT. The chain has TRBV7-8 and TRBJ1-6; 8 nucleotides match TRBD1. V lost 5 bases, J lost 8 bases, and 5 bases stayed unmatched. The CDR3 totals 14 residues. CDR1 and CDR2 from the germline V gene are SGHVS and FQNEAQ.

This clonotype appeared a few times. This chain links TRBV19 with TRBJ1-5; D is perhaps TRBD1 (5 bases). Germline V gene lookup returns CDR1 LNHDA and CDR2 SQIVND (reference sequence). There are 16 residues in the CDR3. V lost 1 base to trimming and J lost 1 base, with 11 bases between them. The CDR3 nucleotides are TGTGCCAGTAGTATAGGTGGGGCAGCCAGCAATCAGCCCCAGCATTTT. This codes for CASSIGGAASNQPQHF. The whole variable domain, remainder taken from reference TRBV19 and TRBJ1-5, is DGGITQSPKYLFRKEGQNVTLSCEQNLNHDAMYWYRQDPGQGLRLIYYSQIVNDFQKGDIAEGYSVSREKKESFPLTVTSAQKNPTAFYLCASSIGGAASNQPQHFGDGTRLSIL.

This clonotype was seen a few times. CDR3 sequence: CASSESAIGGYTF. The CDR3 nucleotides read TGTGCCAGCAGTGAATCGGCAATCGGGGGCTACACCTTC. V usage is TRBV25-1 and J usage is TRBJ1-2; D is undetermined. Deletions cut 1 base from V and 8 bases from J, with 11 bases between. This CDR3 comprises 13 residues. Looked up from germline, CDR1 is MGHDK and CDR2 is SYGVNS.

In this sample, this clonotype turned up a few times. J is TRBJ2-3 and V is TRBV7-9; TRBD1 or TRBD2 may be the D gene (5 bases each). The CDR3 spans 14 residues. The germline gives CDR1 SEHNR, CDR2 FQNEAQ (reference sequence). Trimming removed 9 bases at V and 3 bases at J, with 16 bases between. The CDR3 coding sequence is TGTGCCAGTTCCCAAGAGGGGAAAACAGATACGCAGTATTTT. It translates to CASSQEGKTDTQYF.